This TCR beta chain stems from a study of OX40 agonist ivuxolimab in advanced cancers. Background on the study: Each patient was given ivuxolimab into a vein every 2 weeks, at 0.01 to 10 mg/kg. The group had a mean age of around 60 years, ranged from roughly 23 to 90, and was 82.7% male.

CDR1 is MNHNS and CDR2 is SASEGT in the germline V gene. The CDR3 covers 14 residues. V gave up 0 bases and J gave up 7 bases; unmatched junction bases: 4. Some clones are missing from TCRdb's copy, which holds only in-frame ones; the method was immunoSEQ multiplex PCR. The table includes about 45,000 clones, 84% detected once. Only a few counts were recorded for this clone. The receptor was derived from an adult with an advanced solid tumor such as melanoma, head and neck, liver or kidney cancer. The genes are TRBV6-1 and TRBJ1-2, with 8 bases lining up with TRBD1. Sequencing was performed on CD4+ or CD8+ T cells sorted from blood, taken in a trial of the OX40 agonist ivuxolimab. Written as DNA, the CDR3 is TGTGCCAGCAGTGAAGCCGGACAGGGAAGTGGCTACACCTTC. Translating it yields CASSEAGQGSGYTF.